This entry features one T cell receptor beta chain sequence. The antigen remains unidentified. The data were taken from a study of shared clonotypes between healthy human individuals. The CDR3 sequence is 15 residues long. Germline assignment: CDR1 MGHRA and CDR2 YSYEKL. Trimming took 4 bases from V and 4 from J; bases not matched to a gene: 6. The study, taken as a whole, reports: Generation probability values for non-shared clonotypes were lower than those for clonotypes shared by all four donors. Memory subsets generally showed lower estimated richness than naive subsets.

Produced via immunoSEQ multiplex PCR; TCRdb's table is partial and in-frame only. This repertoire shows 2 million to 3 million clones, over 85% found once; its top ten account for around 0.37%. This sequence originates from a man aged 18-30 years in good health. Some clones in this sample may be carry-over from other donors' samples. The rearrangement links TRBV4-1 to TRBJ1-2, with 10 positions matching TRBD1. The source material was naive CD4+ T cells from PBMCs. Subset meaning: CD45RA+ positively selected. CDR3 residues: CASSLGDRGPYGYTF. The DNA of the CDR3 is TGCGCCAGCAGCCTGGGGGACAGGGGCCCCTATGGCTACACCTTC.